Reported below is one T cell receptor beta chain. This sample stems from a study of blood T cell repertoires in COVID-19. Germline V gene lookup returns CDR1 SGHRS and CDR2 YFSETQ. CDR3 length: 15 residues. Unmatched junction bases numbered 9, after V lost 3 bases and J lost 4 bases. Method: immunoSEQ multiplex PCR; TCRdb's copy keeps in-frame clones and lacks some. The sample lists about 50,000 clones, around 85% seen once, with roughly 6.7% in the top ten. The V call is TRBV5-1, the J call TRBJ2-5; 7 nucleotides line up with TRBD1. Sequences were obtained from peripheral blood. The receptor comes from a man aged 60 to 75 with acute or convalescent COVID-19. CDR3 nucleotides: TGCGCCAGCAGCTCTAATACAGGGGTTGGAGAGACCCAGTACTTC. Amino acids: CASSSNTGVGETQYF.